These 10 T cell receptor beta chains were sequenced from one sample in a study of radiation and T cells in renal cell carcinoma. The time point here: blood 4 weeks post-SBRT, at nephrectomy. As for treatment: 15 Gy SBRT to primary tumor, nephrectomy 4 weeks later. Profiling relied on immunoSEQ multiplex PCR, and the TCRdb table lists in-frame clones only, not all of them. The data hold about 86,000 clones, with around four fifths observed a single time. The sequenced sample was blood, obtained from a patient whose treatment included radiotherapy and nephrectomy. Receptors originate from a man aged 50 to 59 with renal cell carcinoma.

CDR3 residues: CASSVATGLEYYEQFF. The CDR3 nucleotides read TGTGCCAGCAGCGTAGCTACAGGACTAGAGTACTATGAGCAGTTCTTC. V is TRBV9 and J is TRBJ2-1; 7 nucleotides align to TRBD2. The CDR3 spans 16 residues. Germline V lookup: CDR1 SGDLS, CDR2 YYNGEE. V gave up 0 bases and J gave up 8 bases; unmatched junction bases: 11.

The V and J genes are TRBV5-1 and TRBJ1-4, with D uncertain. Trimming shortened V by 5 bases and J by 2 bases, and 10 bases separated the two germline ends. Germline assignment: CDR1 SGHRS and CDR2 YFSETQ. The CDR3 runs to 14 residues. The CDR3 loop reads CASSTVPTNEKLFF. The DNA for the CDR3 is TGCGCCAGCAGTACCGTTCCGACTAATGAAAAACTGTTTTTT.

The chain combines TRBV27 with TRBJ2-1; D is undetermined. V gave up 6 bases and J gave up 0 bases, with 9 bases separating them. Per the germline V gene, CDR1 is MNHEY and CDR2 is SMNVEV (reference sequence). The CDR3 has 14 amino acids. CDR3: CASRVLSSYNEQFF. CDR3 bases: TGTGCCAGCAGGGTCTTGAGCTCCTACAATGAGCAGTTCTTC.

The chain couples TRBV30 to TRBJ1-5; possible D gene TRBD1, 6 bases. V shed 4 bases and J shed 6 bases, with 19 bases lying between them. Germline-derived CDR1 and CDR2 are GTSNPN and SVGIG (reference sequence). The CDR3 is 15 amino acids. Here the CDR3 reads CAWTVKVGGAQPQHF. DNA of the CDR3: TGTGCCTGGACCGTCAAGGTAGGGGGTGCTCAGCCCCAGCATTTT.

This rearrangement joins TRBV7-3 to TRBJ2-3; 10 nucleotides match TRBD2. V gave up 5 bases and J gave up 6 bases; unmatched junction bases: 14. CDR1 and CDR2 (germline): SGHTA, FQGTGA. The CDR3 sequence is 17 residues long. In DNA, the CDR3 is TGTGCCAGCAGCCTAAGAGGGCCTAGCGGGGGCCCCGATACGCAGTATTTT. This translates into CASSLRGPSGGPDTQYF.

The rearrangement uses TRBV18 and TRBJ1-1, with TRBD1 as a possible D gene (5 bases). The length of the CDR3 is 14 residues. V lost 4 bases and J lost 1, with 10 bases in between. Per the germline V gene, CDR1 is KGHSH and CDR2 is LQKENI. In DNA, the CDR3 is TGTGCCAGCTCACACCGGGACGGGAACACTGAAGCTTTCTTT. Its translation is CASSHRDGNTEAFF.

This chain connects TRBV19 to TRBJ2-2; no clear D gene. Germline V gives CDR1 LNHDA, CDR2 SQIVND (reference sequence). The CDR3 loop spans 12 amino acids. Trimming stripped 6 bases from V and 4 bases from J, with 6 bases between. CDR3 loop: CASSEPTGELFF. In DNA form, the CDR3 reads TGTGCCAGTAGCGAACCCACCGGGGAGCTGTTTTTT.

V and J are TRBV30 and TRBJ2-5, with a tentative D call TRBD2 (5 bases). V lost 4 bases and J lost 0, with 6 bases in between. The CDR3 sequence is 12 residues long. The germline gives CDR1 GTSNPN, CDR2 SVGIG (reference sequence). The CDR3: CAWMRDQETQYF. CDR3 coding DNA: TGTGCCTGGATGAGGGACCAAGAGACCCAGTACTTC.

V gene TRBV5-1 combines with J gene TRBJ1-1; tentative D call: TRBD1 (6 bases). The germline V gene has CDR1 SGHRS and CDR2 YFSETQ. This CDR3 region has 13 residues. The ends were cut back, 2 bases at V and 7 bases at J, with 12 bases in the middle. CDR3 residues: CASSFQGKDEAFF. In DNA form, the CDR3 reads TGCGCCAGCAGCTTTCAGGGGAAAGATGAAGCTTTCTTT.

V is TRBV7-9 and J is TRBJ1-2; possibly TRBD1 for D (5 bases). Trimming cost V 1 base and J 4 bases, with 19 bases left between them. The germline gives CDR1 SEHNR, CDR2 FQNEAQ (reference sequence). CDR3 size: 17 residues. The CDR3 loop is CASSLGRTKGEIYGYTF. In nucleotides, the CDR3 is TGTGCCAGCAGCTTAGGAAGAACCAAAGGGGAAATCTATGGCTACACCTTC.